This T cell receptor (beta chain) was profiled in a study of blood T cell repertoires in COVID-19. Study background: The origin of the acute and convalescent COVID-19 samples was the United States, Italy and Spain. Sources were T cells, B-cell-depleted T cells, or PBMCs; the material itself was cDNA or gDNA.

Enrollment of patients from Seattle took place during active infection, with longitudinal follow-up. This CDR3 is 15 amino acids long. Looked up from germline, CDR1 is MNHNS and CDR2 is SASEGT. V shed 2 bases and J shed 1 base, with 12 bases lying between them. Clones were sequenced by immunoSEQ multiplex PCR, and TCRdb holds only the in-frame ones, with some missing. The sample has some 120,000 clones, around 90% seen once. This receptor was obtained from a man in his fifties with COVID-19, enrolled during active disease. The gene calls are TRBV6-1 and TRBJ2-7; D is perhaps TRBD1 (6 bases). Sequencing was performed on peripheral blood. The CDR3 bases are TGTGCCAGCAGTGAAAGCTGGACAGAATCCTACGAGCAGTACGTC. Translation gives CASSESWTESYEQYV.